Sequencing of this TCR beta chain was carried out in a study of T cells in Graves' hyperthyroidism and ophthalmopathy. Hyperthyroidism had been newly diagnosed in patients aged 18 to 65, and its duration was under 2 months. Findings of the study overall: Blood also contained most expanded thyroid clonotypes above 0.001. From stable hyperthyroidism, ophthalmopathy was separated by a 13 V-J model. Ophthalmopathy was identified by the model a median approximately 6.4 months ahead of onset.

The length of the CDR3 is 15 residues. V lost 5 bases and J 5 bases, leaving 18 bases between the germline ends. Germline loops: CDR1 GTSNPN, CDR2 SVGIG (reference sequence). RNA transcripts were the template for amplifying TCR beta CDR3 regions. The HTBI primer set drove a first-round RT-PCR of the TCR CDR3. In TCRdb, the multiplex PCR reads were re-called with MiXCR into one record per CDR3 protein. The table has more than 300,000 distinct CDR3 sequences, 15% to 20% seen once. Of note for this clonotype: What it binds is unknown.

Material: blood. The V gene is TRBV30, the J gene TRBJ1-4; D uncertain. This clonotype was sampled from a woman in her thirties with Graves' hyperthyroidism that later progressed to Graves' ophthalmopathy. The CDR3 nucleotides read TGTGCCTGGGGAGGGCTATATGGCTTGAATGAAAAACTGTTTTTT. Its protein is CAWGGLYGLNEKLFF.